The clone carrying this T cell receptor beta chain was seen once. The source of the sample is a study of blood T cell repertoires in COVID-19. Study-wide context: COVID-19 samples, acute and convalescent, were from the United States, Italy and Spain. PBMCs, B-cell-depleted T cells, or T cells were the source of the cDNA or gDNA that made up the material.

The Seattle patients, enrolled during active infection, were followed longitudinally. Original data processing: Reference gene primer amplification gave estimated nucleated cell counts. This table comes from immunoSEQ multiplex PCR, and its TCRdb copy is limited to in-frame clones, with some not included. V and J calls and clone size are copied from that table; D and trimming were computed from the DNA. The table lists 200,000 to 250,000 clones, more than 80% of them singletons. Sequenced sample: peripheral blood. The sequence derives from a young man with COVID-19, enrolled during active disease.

CDR3 sequence (DNA): TGTGCCAGCAGCTTAGGACAGAGCCAAGAGACCCAGTACTTC. Residues: CASSLGQSQETQYF. The chain employs TRBV7-9 and TRBJ2-5; maybe TRBD1 (5 bases). V was pared by 1 base and J by 1 base, with 7 bases between. The CDR3 consists of 14 residues. Per germline, CDR1 SEHNR and CDR2 FQNEAQ (reference sequence).